Given below is one T cell receptor beta chain in context. Its target is not known. Germline-derived CDR1 and CDR2 are SGHAT and FQNNGV. The CDR3 consists of 14 residues. Between the trimmed V and J ends, which lost 6 bases and 0 bases, there was a span of 9 bases. This specimen belongs to a study of shared clonotypes between healthy human individuals. Within Nashville, Tennessee resided all donors, each a Caucasian adult. In the authors' workflow: There were no quality scores in the junction-only immunoSEQ sequences, so filtering differed. Data came from immunoSEQ multiplex PCR; TCRdb stores just in-frame clones and leaves some out. The V and J calls and clone size come from that table; D and trimming were worked out from the DNA. The sample records some 2,000,000 clones, approximately 95% being singletons. Findings of the study overall: Against clonotypes common to all four donors, non-shared ones had lower generation probabilities.

The sequencing input was naive CD4+ T cells sorted from blood. Sample subset: CD45RA+ positively selected. The chain joins TRBV11-2 to TRBJ1-3; no definite D call. The sequence was obtained from a man between 18 and 29 years old in good health. The CDR3 region has the DNA TGTGCCAGCAGAGACTGGAGCTCTGGAAACACCATATATTTT. This codes for CASRDWSSGNTIYF.